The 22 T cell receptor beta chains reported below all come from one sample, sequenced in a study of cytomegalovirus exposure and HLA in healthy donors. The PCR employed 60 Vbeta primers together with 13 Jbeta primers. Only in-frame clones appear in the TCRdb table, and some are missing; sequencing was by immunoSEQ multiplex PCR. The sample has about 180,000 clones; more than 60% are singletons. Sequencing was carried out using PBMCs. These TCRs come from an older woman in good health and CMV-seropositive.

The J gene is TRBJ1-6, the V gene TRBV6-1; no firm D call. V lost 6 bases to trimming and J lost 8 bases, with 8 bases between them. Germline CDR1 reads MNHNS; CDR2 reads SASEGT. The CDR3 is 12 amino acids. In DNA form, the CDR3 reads TGTGCCAGCAGGCGCATTGATTCACCCCTCCACTTT. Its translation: CASRRIDSPLHF.

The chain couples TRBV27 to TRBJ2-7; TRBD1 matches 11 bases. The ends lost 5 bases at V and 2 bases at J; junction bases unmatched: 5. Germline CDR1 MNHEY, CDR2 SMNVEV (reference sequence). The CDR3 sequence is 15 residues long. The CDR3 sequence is CASSAWTGGPYEQYF. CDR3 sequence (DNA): TGTGCCAGCAGTGCTTGGACAGGGGGCCCCTACGAGCAGTACTTC.

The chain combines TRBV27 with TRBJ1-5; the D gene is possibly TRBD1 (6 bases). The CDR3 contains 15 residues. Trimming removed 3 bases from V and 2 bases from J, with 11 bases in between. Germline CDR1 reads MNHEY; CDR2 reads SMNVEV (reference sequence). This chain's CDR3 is CASSLYGGRNQPQHF. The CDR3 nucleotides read TGTGCCAGCAGTTTGTATGGGGGCCGCAATCAGCCCCAGCATTTT.

The CDR3 sequence: CASSGFKAEGELFF. The CDR3 nucleotides are TGTGCCAGCAGTGGATTTAAGGCGGAGGGGGAGCTGTTTTTT. V is TRBV2 and J is TRBJ2-2; D remains unclear. The CDR3 is 14 amino acids. Germline CDR1 SNHLY, CDR2 FYNNEI. The V end lost 4 bases, the J end lost 8 bases, and 14 bases lay between the germline ends.

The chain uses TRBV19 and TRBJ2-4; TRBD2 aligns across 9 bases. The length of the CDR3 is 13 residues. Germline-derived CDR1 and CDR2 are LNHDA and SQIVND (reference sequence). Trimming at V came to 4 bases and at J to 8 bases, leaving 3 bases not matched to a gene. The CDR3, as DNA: TGTGCCAGTAGTAACCAGCGGGAGGACATTCAGTACTTC. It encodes CASSNQREDIQYF.

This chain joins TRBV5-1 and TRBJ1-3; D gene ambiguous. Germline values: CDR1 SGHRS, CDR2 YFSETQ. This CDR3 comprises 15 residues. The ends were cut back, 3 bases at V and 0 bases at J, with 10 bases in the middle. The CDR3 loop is CASSSWESSGNTIYF. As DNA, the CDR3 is TGCGCCAGCAGCTCATGGGAGAGCTCTGGAAACACCATATATTTT.

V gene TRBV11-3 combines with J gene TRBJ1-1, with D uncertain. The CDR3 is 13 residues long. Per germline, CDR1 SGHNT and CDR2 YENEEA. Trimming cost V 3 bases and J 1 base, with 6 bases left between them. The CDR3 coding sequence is TGTGCCAGCAGCTTTGATAGGAACACTGAAGCTTTCTTT. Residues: CASSFDRNTEAFF.

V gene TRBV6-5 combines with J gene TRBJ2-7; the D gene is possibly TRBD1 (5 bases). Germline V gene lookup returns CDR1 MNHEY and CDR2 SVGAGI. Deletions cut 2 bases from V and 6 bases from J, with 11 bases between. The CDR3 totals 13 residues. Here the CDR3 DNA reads TGTGCCAGCAGTTACGATTCAGGGTCCGAGCAGTACTTC. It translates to CASSYDSGSEQYF.

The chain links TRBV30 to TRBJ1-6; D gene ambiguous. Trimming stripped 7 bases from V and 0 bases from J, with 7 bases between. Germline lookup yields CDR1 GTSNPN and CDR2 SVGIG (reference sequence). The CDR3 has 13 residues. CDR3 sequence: CASGVSYNSPLHF. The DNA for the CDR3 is TGTGCCTCCGGAGTCTCCTATAATTCACCCCTCCACTTT.

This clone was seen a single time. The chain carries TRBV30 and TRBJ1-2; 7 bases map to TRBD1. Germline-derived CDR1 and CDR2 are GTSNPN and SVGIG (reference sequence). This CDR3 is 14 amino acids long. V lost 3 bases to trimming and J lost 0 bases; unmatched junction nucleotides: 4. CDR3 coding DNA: TGTGCCTGGAGCGCGACAGGGTCTAACTATGGCTACACCTTC. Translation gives CAWSATGSNYGYTF.

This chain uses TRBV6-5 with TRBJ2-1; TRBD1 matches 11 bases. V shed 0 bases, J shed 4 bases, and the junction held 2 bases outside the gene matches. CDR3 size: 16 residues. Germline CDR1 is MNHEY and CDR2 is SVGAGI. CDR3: CASSYSWDRGYNEQFF. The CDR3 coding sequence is TGTGCCAGCAGTTACTCGTGGGACAGGGGGTACAATGAGCAGTTCTTC.

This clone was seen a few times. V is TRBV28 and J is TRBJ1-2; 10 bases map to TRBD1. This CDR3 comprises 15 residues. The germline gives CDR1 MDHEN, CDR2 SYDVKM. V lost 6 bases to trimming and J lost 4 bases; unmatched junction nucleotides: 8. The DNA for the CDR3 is TGTGCCAGCAGCCCTGGACAGGGGGGAGGCTATGGCTACACCTTC. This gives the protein CASSPGQGGGYGYTF.

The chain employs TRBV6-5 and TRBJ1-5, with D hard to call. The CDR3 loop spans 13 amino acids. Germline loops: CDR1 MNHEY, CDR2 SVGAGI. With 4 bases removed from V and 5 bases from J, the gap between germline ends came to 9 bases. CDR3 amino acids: CASSSYADQPQHF. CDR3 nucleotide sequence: TGTGCCAGCAGTTCCTACGCTGATCAGCCCCAGCATTTT.

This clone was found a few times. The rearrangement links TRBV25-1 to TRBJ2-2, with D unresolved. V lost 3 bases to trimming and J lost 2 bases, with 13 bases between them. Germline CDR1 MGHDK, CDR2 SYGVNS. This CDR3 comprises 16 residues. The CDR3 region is CASSDPSGHNTGELFF. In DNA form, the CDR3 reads TGTGCCAGCAGTGACCCGTCAGGTCATAACACCGGGGAGCTGTTTTTT.

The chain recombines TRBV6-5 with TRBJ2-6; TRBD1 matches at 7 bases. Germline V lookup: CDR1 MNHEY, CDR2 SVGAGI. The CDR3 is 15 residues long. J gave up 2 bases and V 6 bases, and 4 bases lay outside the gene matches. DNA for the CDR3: TGTGCCAGCAGGATCACAGGGGCTGGGGCCAACGTCCTGACTTTC. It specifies CASRITGAGANVLTF.

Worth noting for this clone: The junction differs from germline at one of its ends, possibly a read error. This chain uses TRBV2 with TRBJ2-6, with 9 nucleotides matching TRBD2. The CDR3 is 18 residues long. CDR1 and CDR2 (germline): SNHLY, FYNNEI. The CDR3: CASSDSLAGSSGANGLTF. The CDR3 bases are TGTGCCAGCAGTGACAGTCTAGCGGGAAGCTCTGGGGCCAACGGCCTGACTTTC. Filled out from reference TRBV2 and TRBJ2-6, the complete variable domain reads EPEVTQTPSHQVTQMGQEVILRCVPISNHLYFYWYRQILGQKVEFLVSFYNNEISEKSEIFDDQFSVERPDGSNFTLKIRSTKLEDSAMYFCASSDSLAGSSGANGLTFGAGSRLTVL.

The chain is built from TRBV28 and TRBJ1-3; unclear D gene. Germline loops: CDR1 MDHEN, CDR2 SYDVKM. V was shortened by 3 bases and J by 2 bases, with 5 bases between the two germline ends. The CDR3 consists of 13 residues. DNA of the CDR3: TGTGCCAGCAGTTTTCAGGCTGGAAACACCATATATTTT. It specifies CASSFQAGNTIYF. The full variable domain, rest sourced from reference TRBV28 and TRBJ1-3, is DVKVTQSSRYLVKRTGEKVFLECVQDMDHENMFWYRQDPGLGLRLIYFSYDVKMKEKGDIPEGYSVSREKKERFSLILESASTNQTSMYLCASSFQAGNTIYFGEGSWLTVV.

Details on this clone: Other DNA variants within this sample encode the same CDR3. The CDR3 is CASRLAGARYTDTQYF. In nucleotides, the CDR3 is TGTGCCAGCAGGCTAGCGGGGGCCCGATACACAGATACGCAGTATTTT. The chain recombines TRBV7-2 with TRBJ2-3, with 10 bases identical to TRBD2. The junction had 8 bases not matched to a gene; V was cut back by 6 bases and J by 2 bases. CDR3 length: 16 residues. Germline values: CDR1 SGHTA, CDR2 FQGNSA. Combining the CDR3 with reference TRBV7-2 and TRBJ2-3 gives the whole variable domain GAGVSQSPSNKVTEKGKDVELRCDPISGHTALYWYRQSLGQGLEFLIYFQGNSAPDKSGLPSDRFSAERTGGSVSTLTIQRTQQEDSAVYLCASRLAGARYTDTQYFGPGTRLTVL.

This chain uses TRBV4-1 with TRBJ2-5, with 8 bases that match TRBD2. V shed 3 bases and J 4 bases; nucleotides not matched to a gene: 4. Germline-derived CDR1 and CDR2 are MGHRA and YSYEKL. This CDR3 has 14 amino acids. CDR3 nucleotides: TGCGCCAGCAGCCAGGCCGGGACTAGAGAGACCCAGTACTTC. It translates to CASSQAGTRETQYF.

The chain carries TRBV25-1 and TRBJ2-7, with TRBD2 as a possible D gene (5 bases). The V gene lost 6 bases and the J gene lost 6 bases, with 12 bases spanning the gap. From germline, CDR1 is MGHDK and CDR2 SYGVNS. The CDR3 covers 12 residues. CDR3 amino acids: CASRREGGEQYF. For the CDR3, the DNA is TGTGCCAGCAGACGAGAGGGCGGCGAGCAGTACTTC.

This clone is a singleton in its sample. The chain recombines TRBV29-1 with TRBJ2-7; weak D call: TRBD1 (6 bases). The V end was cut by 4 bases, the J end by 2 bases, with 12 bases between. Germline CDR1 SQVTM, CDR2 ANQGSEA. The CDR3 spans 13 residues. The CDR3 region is CSVGTGTTYEQYF. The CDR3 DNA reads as TGCAGCGTTGGAACAGGGACCACCTACGAGCAGTACTTC.

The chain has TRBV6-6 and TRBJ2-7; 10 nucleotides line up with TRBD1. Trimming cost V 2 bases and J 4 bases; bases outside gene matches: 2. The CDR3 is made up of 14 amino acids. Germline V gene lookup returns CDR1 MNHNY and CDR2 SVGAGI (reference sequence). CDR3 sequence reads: CASSYVGQGYEQYF. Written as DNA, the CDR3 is TGTGCCAGCAGTTACGTGGGACAGGGGTACGAGCAGTACTTC.